The 27 T cell receptor beta chains below come from one sample, sequenced in a study of OX40 agonist ivuxolimab in advanced cancers. Repertoires were generated with immunoSEQ multiplex PCR, while TCRdb's copy carries only in-frame clones and drops some. The data show tens of thousands of clones, with 80% to 90% seen just once and 2.5% to 3% held by the top ten. The source was CD4+ or CD8+ T cells sorted from blood, collected in a trial of the OX40 agonist ivuxolimab. The receptor set was obtained from an adult with an advanced solid tumor such as melanoma, head and neck, liver or kidney cancer.

The chain recombines TRBV15 with TRBJ1-1; D is undetermined. The CDR3 spans 15 residues. The V gene lost 1 base and the J gene lost 0 bases, with 9 bases spanning the gap. From germline, CDR1 is LNHNV and CDR2 YYDKDF (reference sequence). CDR3 region: CATSRAYSLNTEAFF. In DNA form, the CDR3 reads TGTGCCACCAGCAGAGCTTACAGCTTGAACACTGAAGCTTTCTTT.

The chain couples TRBV10-3 to TRBJ2-5; D tentatively reads TRBD1 or TRBD2 (5 bases each). The J call may not be correct, given that the DNA end is closer to TRBJ2-7. This CDR3 spans 15 amino acids. CDR1 is ENHRY and CDR2 is SYGVKD in the germline V gene. CDR3 region: CAISESGGRAYEQYF. CDR3 bases: TGTGCCATCAGTGAGTCTGGGGGAAGGGCCTACGAGCAGTACTTC.

The chain joins TRBV5-1 to TRBJ2-7, with D perhaps assigned TRBD1 or TRBD2 (8 bases each). Germline V lookup: CDR1 SGHRS, CDR2 YFSETQ. This CDR3 is 15 amino acids long. Trimming left V 9 bases short and J 0 bases short, with 19 bases between. Written as DNA, the CDR3 is TGCGCCACCGGGAGGGGACAGGACAACTCCTACGAGCAGTACTTC. Its translation is CATGRGQDNSYEQYF. Looking up the rest from reference TRBV5-1 and TRBJ2-7 gives the full variable domain: KAGVTQTPRYLIKTRGQQVTLSCSPISGHRSVSWYQQTPGQGLQFLFEYFSETQRNKGNFPGRFSGRQFSNSRSEMNVSTLELGDSALYLCATGRGQDNSYEQYFGPGTRLTVT.

This clone was seen only a few times. The rearrangement uses TRBV6-4 and TRBJ1-2; tentative D call: TRBD1 (5 bases). The CDR3 contains 13 residues. V lost 5 bases, J lost 1 base, and 8 bases lay in between. Germline V lookup: CDR1 MRHNA, CDR2 SNTAGT. In DNA form, the CDR3 reads TGTGCCAGCAGTCAGGGATTTAACTATGGCTACACCTTC. Amino acid sequence: CASSQGFNYGYTF.

V is TRBV5-4 and J is TRBJ2-2; no firm D call. CDR3 length equals 12 residues. V was shortened by 5 bases and J by 0 bases, with 2 bases between the two germline ends. Germline CDR1 SGHNT, CDR2 YYREEE (reference sequence). The CDR3, as DNA: TGTGCCAGCAGAACGAACACCGGGGAGCTGTTTTTT. This sequence encodes CASRTNTGELFF.

This chain's CDR3 is CASSETWRDTQYF. The CDR3 nucleotides are TGTGCCAGCAGTGAAACGTGGAGGGATACGCAGTATTTT. J is TRBJ2-3 and V is TRBV2, with a tentative D call TRBD2 (5 bases). Germline CDR1 SNHLY, CDR2 FYNNEI. The ends were cut back, 2 bases at V and 6 bases at J, with 9 bases in the middle. The CDR3 extends over 13 amino acids. Full variable domain (missing parts from reference TRBV2 and TRBJ2-3): EPEVTQTPSHQVTQMGQEVILRCVPISNHLYFYWYRQILGQKVEFLVSFYNNEISEKSEIFDDQFSVERPDGSNFTLKIRSTKLEDSAMYFCASSETWRDTQYFGPGTRLTVL.

The chain combines TRBV6-1 with TRBJ2-7; tentative D call: TRBD2 (6 bases). The V end lost 1 base, the J end lost 3 bases, and 16 bases lay between the germline ends. Germline CDR1 and CDR2: MNHNS and SASEGT. The CDR3 spans 16 residues. The CDR3 spells CASSEGGGPRFYEQYF. The CDR3 DNA sequence: TGTGCCAGCAGTGAAGGCGGAGGGCCACGATTCTACGAGCAGTACTTC.

The chain links TRBV10-1 to TRBJ2-3; TRBD2 matches 8 bases. V was pared by 0 bases and J by 5 bases, with 7 bases of the junction left unmatched. CDR3 size: 16 residues. Germline V gives CDR1 WNHNN, CDR2 SYGVQD (reference sequence). The CDR3 here is CASSESPGLAGDTQYF. The CDR3 DNA reads as TGCGCCAGCAGTGAGTCGCCCGGACTAGCTGGAGATACGCAGTATTTT.

This clone has more than one count but fewer than ten. The chain is built from TRBV10-3 and TRBJ1-5; D remains ambiguous. CDR3 size: 14 residues. V lost 4 bases, J lost 5 bases, and 12 bases lay in between. Germline CDR1 reads ENHRY; CDR2 reads SYGVKD. The chain's CDR3 is CAISGGSLDQPQHF. In DNA, the CDR3 is TGTGCCATCAGTGGAGGATCTCTTGATCAGCCCCAGCATTTT.

V usage is TRBV2 and J usage is TRBJ2-7, with 10 bases matching TRBD1. The CDR3 totals 14 residues. V shed 5 bases and J 5 bases; nucleotides not matched to a gene: 6. Germline values: CDR1 SNHLY, CDR2 FYNNEI. The CDR3: CASSKWTGGDEQYF. The DNA of the CDR3 is TGTGCCAGCAGTAAATGGACAGGGGGGGACGAGCAGTACTTC.

This clone was counted once. The chain joins TRBV25-1 to TRBJ1-6; D ambiguous. Germline-derived CDR1 and CDR2 are MGHDK and SYGVNS. V lost 6 bases and J lost 8, with 8 bases in between. There are 12 residues in the CDR3. Here the CDR3 reads CASRGPDSPLHF. The CDR3 region has the DNA TGTGCCAGCAGAGGGCCCGATTCACCCCTCCACTTT.

The CDR3 sequence is CATLSGTELYGYTF. The DNA of the CDR3 is TGTGCCACCCTATCCGGGACAGAACTCTATGGCTACACCTTC. The J gene is TRBJ1-2, the V gene TRBV6-1, with TRBD1 identical over 7 bases. Germline values: CDR1 MNHNS, CDR2 SASEGT. The CDR3 is 14 amino acids. V shed 10 bases and J 4 bases; nucleotides not matched to a gene: 12.

The genes are TRBV6-5 and TRBJ2-7; TRBD2 matches at 10 bases. The V and J ends lost 4 bases and 9 bases, in that order; junction bases with no gene match: 12. Looked up from germline, CDR1 is MNHEY and CDR2 is SVGAGI. The CDR3 totals 15 residues. The CDR3 sequence is CASSSLAGGITMQYF. In DNA form, the CDR3 reads TGTGCCAGCAGTTCCTTAGCGGGAGGAATTACGATGCAGTACTTC.

This clone came up once. This rearrangement joins TRBV15 to TRBJ1-1; D gene unclear. The V end lost 5 bases, the J end lost 1 base, and 11 bases lay between the germline ends. The CDR3 consists of 14 residues. Germline values: CDR1 LNHNV, CDR2 YYDKDF (reference sequence). In DNA, the CDR3 is TGTGCCACCAGCGGAGCGAGCGAGAACACTGAAGCTTTCTTT. It specifies CATSGASENTEAFF.

The rearrangement uses TRBV7-9 and TRBJ2-2; 11 bases agree with TRBD2. The V gene end was trimmed by 5 bases and the J gene end by 5 bases; junction bases not matched to a gene: 7. The length of the CDR3 is 16 residues. CDR1 and CDR2 from the germline V gene are SEHNR and FQNEAQ (reference sequence). The CDR3 is CASSSSGRGTTGELFF. CDR3 DNA sequence: TGTGCCAGCAGCAGTAGCGGGAGGGGTACTACCGGGGAGCTGTTTTTT.

The genes are TRBV7-9 and TRBJ2-6; D not resolved. The CDR3 extends over 15 amino acids. Germline CDR1 reads SEHNR; CDR2 reads FQNEAQ (reference sequence). Trimming removed 7 bases at V and 1 base at J, with 11 bases between. CDR3: CASTRQESGANVLTF. For the CDR3, the DNA is TGTGCCAGCACGCGTCAGGAGTCTGGGGCCAACGTCCTGACTTTC.

The gene calls are TRBV5-6 and TRBJ1-2; D ambiguous. CDR3 size: 14 residues. Looked up from germline, CDR1 is SGHDT and CDR2 is YYEEEE. Deletions cut 4 bases from V and 4 bases from J, with 14 bases between. Here the CDR3 DNA reads TGTGCCAGCAGCAAAAACCGGCTTTTCTATGGCTACACCTTC. Translated: CASSKNRLFYGYTF.

This clone was recorded only once. The chain has TRBV6-5 and TRBJ2-5; TRBD2 matches at 8 bases. The J call could be wrong; TRBJ2-7 is a better fit for the DNA end. The length of the CDR3 is 16 residues. Germline V CDR1 and CDR2: MNHEY, SVGAGI. The CDR3 DNA is TGTGCCAGCAGTTCGGGGGGGGCGCTCCAGGGCGGCGAGCAGTACTTC. It yields the protein CASSSGGALQGGEQYF.

As regards this clone: Different DNA sequences within this sample yield the same CDR3. The chain carries TRBV6-5 and TRBJ1-2; D possibly corresponds to TRBD1 (6 bases). There are 13 residues in the CDR3. The V gene's germline CDR1 is MNHEY and CDR2 SVGAGI. Between the trimmed V and J ends, which lost 6 bases and 4 bases, there was a span of 12 bases. The CDR3 nucleotides read TGTGCCAGCAGCCTCGACAGGTCCTATGGCTACACCTTC. This translates into CASSLDRSYGYTF.

The gene calls are TRBV9 and TRBJ2-1, with no clear D. Germline assignment: CDR1 SGDLS and CDR2 YYNGEE. There are 13 residues in the CDR3. V lost 0 bases, J lost 6 bases, and 7 bases lay in between. CDR3 nucleotide sequence: TGTGCCAGCAGCGTAGGACCCAGCAATGAGCAGTTCTTC. Translation gives CASSVGPSNEQFF. Using reference TRBV9 and TRBJ2-1 for the parts outside the CDR3, the full variable domain is DSGVTQTPKHLITATGQRVTLRCSPRSGDLSVYWYQQSLDQGLQFLIQYYNGEERAKGNILERFSAQQFPDLHSELNLSSLELGDSALYFCASSVGPSNEQFFGPGTRLTVL.

V usage is TRBV28 and J usage is TRBJ1-2; weak D call: TRBD1 (6 bases). The V and J ends lost 4 bases and 13 bases respectively, with 16 bases between them. From germline, CDR1 is MDHEN and CDR2 SYDVKM. The CDR3 runs to 12 residues. The CDR3 DNA reads as TGTGCCAGCAGTTCCGGGACACCCCCTGGCACCTTC. The encoded protein is CASSSGTPPGTF.

J is TRBJ2-1 and V is TRBV19, with D possibly TRBD2 on 7 matching bases. This CDR3 region has 22 residues. Germline assignment: CDR1 LNHDA and CDR2 SQIVND (reference sequence). The V gene lost 4 bases and the J gene lost 4 bases, with 35 bases spanning the gap. The CDR3 protein is CASSRRGGGEASSRGTYNEQFF. CDR3 DNA sequence: TGTGCCAGTAGTAGGAGGGGGGGAGGGGAGGCCTCTAGCCGAGGAACATACAATGAGCAGTTCTTC.

V gene TRBV19 combines with J gene TRBJ1-2; 8 bases align to TRBD1. V shed 7 bases, J shed 4 bases, and the junction held 8 bases outside the gene matches. Germline V gene lookup returns CDR1 LNHDA and CDR2 SQIVND (reference sequence). This CDR3 comprises 14 residues. The CDR3 reads CASTNRDRLYGYTF. DNA of the CDR3: TGTGCCAGTACTAATCGGGACAGGCTCTATGGCTACACCTTC.

The chain carries TRBV29-1 and TRBJ2-5; D is ambiguous. This CDR3 has 13 amino acids. Germline lookup yields CDR1 SQVTM and CDR2 ANQGSEA. Trimming removed 5 bases at V and 5 bases at J, with 15 bases between. The CDR3: CSVLTPGMETQYF. In DNA form, the CDR3 reads TGCAGCGTTCTGACACCAGGAATGGAGACCCAGTACTTC. The full variable domain, completed using reference TRBV29-1 and TRBJ2-5, is SAVISQKPSRDICQRGTSLTIQCQVDSQVTMMFWYRQQPGQSLTLIATANQGSEATYESGFVIDKFPISRPNLTFSTLTVSNMSPEDSSIYLCSVLTPGMETQYFGPGTRLLVL.

The chain joins TRBV18 to TRBJ2-3; D remains unclear. The germline CDR1 and CDR2 sequences are KGHSH and LQKENI. This CDR3 has 15 amino acids. The ends were cut back, 0 bases at V and 1 base at J, with 8 bases in the middle. CDR3 DNA sequence: TGTGCCAGCTCACCACCGGTACTCCGCACAGATACGCAGTATTTT. Translation: CASSPPVLRTDTQYF.

This chain connects TRBV5-1 to TRBJ2-7, with TRBD1 identical over 8 bases. V shed 5 bases, J shed 0 bases, and the junction held 13 bases outside the gene matches. Germline-derived CDR1 and CDR2 are SGHRS and YFSETQ. This CDR3 region has 17 residues. The CDR3: CASSFRQGTQSSYEQYF. The CDR3 nucleotides are TGCGCCAGCAGTTTCCGACAGGGGACGCAGAGCTCCTACGAGCAGTACTTC.

V is TRBV5-1 and J is TRBJ1-2; D gene unclear. The CDR3 consists of 13 residues. The V end lost 3 bases, the J end lost 5 bases, and 11 bases lay between the germline ends. CDR1 is SGHRS, CDR2 YFSETQ, per germline. DNA of the CDR3: TGCGCCAGCAGCTCCCAGGACGGTTATGGCTACACCTTC. Its protein is CASSSQDGYGYTF.